This T cell receptor (beta chain) is drawn from a study of blood T cells in healthy people across ages (dated by TCRdb to 2015 to 2017). Regarding the research as a whole: In model experiments, template switching captured roughly one uniquely barcoded TCR beta cDNA molecule for every two T cells. The study measured age-related changes in TCR beta repertoire diversity using deep sequencing normalized with unique cDNA molecular identifiers. The donors were split into four age groups: young (average around 15 years), middle-aged (39), aged (62) and long-lived (approximately 80). To avoid experimental bias, donors of different ages were randomly spread across the sequencing lanes. The study analyzed two additional independent replicas of 1 million unique cDNA reads from the same blood draw for two donors, one aged 18 to 29 and one aged 80 or older. Beyond this particular receptor, the publication reports: The percentage of naive T cells measured by flow cytometry correlated strongly with observed TCR beta diversity. Estimates of total diversity based on one million sequenced T cells were regarded as lower bounds and as underestimates. The CMV infection status of donors was not known, potentially confounding age-related changes in expanded clonotypes. As age increased, observed TCR beta diversity per million T cells dropped in a roughly linear way, and a significant reduction was already evident by age roughly 40. The long-lived group showed more naive CD4+ T cells, fewer expanded clones and increased TCR diversity than the aged group, suggesting age selection. Conclusive comparison of naive and antigen-experienced compartments was prevented by the profiling of bulk unsorted PBMCs.

A note on this clonotype: What this receptor recognizes is not known. Qualities for individual bases were not recorded, and no much larger clone is one base off.

CDR3 length: 12 amino acids, cysteine to phenylalanine. CDR3 DNA is the only sequence kept; it has 36 bases, read in frame from the first base. CDR1 and CDR2 (ENHRY, SYGVKD) derive from the germline V gene. Relative to germline, V is 5 bases shorter and J is 6 bases shorter, with 8 bases between their ends. The method was 5' RACE. Instrument used: Illumina HiSeq 2500. A second about 7 to 11 cycle PCR used a sample-barcoded 5' primer and a J-beta primer mix. A template-switch 5' adaptor carrying 12 random nucleotides introduced a unique molecular identifier onto each TCR beta cDNA molecule. Each sample yielded at least 2.5 million CDR3-containing paired-end reads. First-strand cDNA synthesis was performed from all RNA using the Mint cDNA synthesis kit, with priming by a TRBC-specific oligonucleotide. All cDNA was treated with uracil-DNA glycosylase and then went through a first 18-cycle PCR with the universal primers M1SS and BC2_uni_R. Processing in the source paper ran as follows. For normalization, 1 million high-quality reads, each with a distinct molecular identifier, were randomly selected from each sample. Instead of being binned into consensus sequences, reads that shared molecular identifiers were thrown out. MiTCR, with a Q25 quality threshold and the strictest error-elimination algorithm, was used for CDR3 identification, clonotype clustering and error correction. A nonparametric unseen species model using Euler transformation provided a lower-bound estimate of total TCR beta diversity. The public reads were reprocessed in TCRdb via fastp at Q25 and MiXCR, keeping in-frame beta chains. Identical CDR3 protein sequences are pooled into one entry, listed with their most common genes and DNA. TCRdb assigned the V and J calls; the authors' analysis was not used. The sample yields 790,000 or so distinct CDR3 sequences; around 50% were counted once. The ten top clones hold over 15% of the sample.

Systemically healthy Caucasian individuals from Russia, 35 to 50 in total and aged roughly 6 to 100 years, were included as donors. Roughly 11 milliliters of peripheral blood were drawn from each donor into EDTA-treated Vacutainer tubes. Ficoll-Paque density-gradient centrifugation was used to isolate PBMCs, with at least 6 million obtained per sample. Total RNA, at least 6 micrograms per sample, was extracted from PBMCs with Trizol reagent. Naive CD45RAhigh/CD27high T cell percentages were measured by flow cytometry on a PBMC aliquot from every donor. This receptor chain uses TRBV10-3 and TRBJ2-1; perhaps TRBD1 is the D gene, with 6 bases matching. The sequencing input was blood. The TCR comes from an elderly man in good health. The CDR3 protein sequence reads: CAISWDTNEQFF. In nucleotides, the sequence is TGTGCCATCAGTTGGGACACCAATGAGCAGTTCTTC.